The next 13 T cell receptor beta chains were all read from a single sample in a study of shared clonotypes between healthy human individuals. Some clones are missing from TCRdb's copy, which holds only in-frame ones; the method was immunoSEQ multiplex PCR. There are hundreds of thousands of clones in the sample; 73% occur only once, and 1.5% to 2% lies in the top ten. The sequenced material came from memory CD4+ T cells sorted from blood. As for subset: CD45RA-negative fraction. The receptors shown here come from a young woman in good health.

CDR3: CASSLGQSEQYF. In nucleotides, the CDR3 is TGTGCCAGCAGCTTGGGACAGAGCGAGCAGTACTTC. The chain carries TRBV7-9 and TRBJ2-7; 7 bases fit TRBD1. This CDR3 region has 12 residues. The germline gives CDR1 SEHNR, CDR2 FQNEAQ (reference sequence). V was clipped by 3 bases and J by 6 bases; unmatched bases: 2.

This clone has more than one count but fewer than ten. V is TRBV4-2 and J is TRBJ2-2; no clear D. The CDR3 contains 16 residues. V dropped 1 base and J dropped 1 base, with 10 bases sitting between them. Germline CDR1 reads LGHNA; CDR2 reads YNFKEQ. This chain's CDR3 is CASSQVIAENTGELFF. CDR3 sequence (DNA): TGTGCCAGCAGCCAAGTTATAGCAGAGAACACCGGGGAGCTGTTTTTT.

The chain employs TRBV5-1 and TRBJ2-1, with 8 nucleotides matching TRBD1. Trimming removed 4 bases from V and 5 bases from J; junction bases left unmatched: 8. Germline V CDR1 and CDR2: SGHRS, YFSETQ. CDR3 size: 15 residues. The CDR3 spells CASSQLGTGNNEQFF. The CDR3 bases are TGCGCCAGCAGCCAGCTCGGGACAGGTAACAATGAGCAGTTCTTC.

The rearrangement joins TRBV7-3 to TRBJ2-2, with 9 nucleotides matching TRBD1. The CDR3 has 15 amino acids. CDR1 and CDR2 from the germline V gene are SGHTA and FQGTGA. V lost 1 base, J lost 7 bases, and 4 bases stayed unmatched. This chain's CDR3 is CASSLNRGHSGELFF. The CDR3 region has the DNA TGTGCCAGCAGCTTAAACAGGGGGCATAGCGGGGAGCTGTTTTTT.

The chain is built from TRBV7-9 and TRBJ1-2, with D unresolved. This CDR3 is 13 amino acids long. CDR1 is SEHNR, CDR2 FQNEAQ, per germline (reference sequence). The V end was cut by 0 bases, the J end by 4 bases, with 6 bases between. CDR3 amino acids: CASSLAFSYGYTF. CDR3 coding DNA: TGTGCCAGCAGCTTAGCCTTTTCCTATGGCTACACCTTC.

This chain connects TRBV5-4 to TRBJ2-7, with 11 bases matching TRBD2. The germline V gene has CDR1 SGHNT and CDR2 YYREEE (reference sequence). The V segment lost 3 bases and the J segment 9 bases; nucleotides outside the gene matches: 14. This CDR3 spans 16 amino acids. Written as DNA, the CDR3 is TGTGCCAGCAGCTCGGGACTAGCGGAGGGTTTCCGAGGGCAGTACTTC. Amino acid sequence: CASSSGLAEGFRGQYF. Together with reference TRBV5-4 and TRBJ2-7, the CDR3 gives the full variable domain: ETGVTQSPTHLIKTRGQQVTLRCSSQSGHNTVSWYQQALGQGPQFIFQYYREEENGRGNFPPRFSGLQFPNYSSELNVNALELDDSALYLCASSSGLAEGFRGQYFGPGTRLTVT.

This chain connects TRBV19 to TRBJ2-5, with D perhaps matching TRBD2 (6 bases). V was shortened by 1 base and J by 1 base, with 16 bases between the two germline ends. Germline V gene lookup returns CDR1 LNHDA and CDR2 SQIVND (reference sequence). The CDR3 extends over 17 amino acids. The CDR3: CASSIGPRLEIQETQYF. CDR3 in DNA: TGTGCCAGTAGTATAGGTCCGAGACTAGAAATCCAAGAGACCCAGTACTTC.

The chain employs TRBV14 and TRBJ2-5, with 8 bases matching TRBD2. Germline V gene data show CDR1 as SGHDN and CDR2 as FVKESK. V dropped 5 bases and J dropped 4; count of bases not matched to a gene: 12. This CDR3 contains 16 residues. The DNA of the CDR3 is TGTGCCAGCAGCTCCCGATCGGGGGGGCTTAGAGAGACCCAGTACTTC. Its translation: CASSSRSGGLRETQYF.

The J gene is TRBJ1-2, the V gene TRBV28; no reliable D call. Germline V CDR1 and CDR2: MDHEN, SYDVKM. The CDR3 runs 12 residues. V lost 8 bases, J lost 3 bases, and 10 bases lay in between. The CDR3 loop is CASAQSDYGYTF. CDR3 coding DNA: TGTGCCAGCGCCCAAAGTGACTATGGCTACACCTTC.

This CDR3 is CASSILGGRDTEAFF. For the CDR3, the DNA is TGTGCCAGTAGTATTTTGGGGGGCCGGGACACTGAAGCTTTCTTT. The chain has TRBV19 and TRBJ1-1, with D tentatively TRBD1 (6 bases). The germline V and J ends were trimmed by 3 bases and 3 bases, with 14 bases remaining between them. The CDR3 is 15 amino acids. The germline V gene has CDR1 LNHDA and CDR2 SQIVND (reference sequence).

A few counts support this clone. This chain uses TRBV7-2 with TRBJ1-1; D ambiguous. Germline V gene lookup returns CDR1 SGHTA and CDR2 FQGNSA. V lost 1 base to trimming and J lost 3 bases, with 9 bases between them. This CDR3 comprises 14 residues. CDR3 sequence reads: CASSLDPAHTEAFF. The DNA of the CDR3 is TGTGCCAGCAGCTTAGACCCGGCACACACTGAAGCTTTCTTT.

This chain uses TRBV11-2 with TRBJ1-1; TRBD1 is a possible D gene (5 bases). CDR1 and CDR2 from the germline V gene are SGHAT and FQNNGV. V was cut by 1 base and J by 5 bases, with 14 bases left in between. The CDR3 sequence is 15 residues long. The CDR3 is CASSLVRGVRTEAFF. The CDR3 nucleotides are TGTGCCAGCAGCTTAGTGCGGGGGGTACGGACTGAAGCTTTCTTT. Filled out from reference TRBV11-2 and TRBJ1-1, the complete variable domain reads EAGVAQSPRYKIIEKRQSVAFWCNPISGHATLYWYQQILGQGPKLLIQFQNNGVVDDSQLPKDRFSAERLKGVDSTLKIQPAKLEDSAVYLCASSLVRGVRTEAFFGQGTRLTVV.

This clone was found once. V is TRBV11-2 and J is TRBJ1-4, with 8 bases lining up with TRBD1. CDR1 SGHAT and CDR2 FQNNGV come from the germline V gene. V dropped 5 bases and J dropped 3; count of bases not matched to a gene: 17. The CDR3 spans 19 residues. The chain's CDR3 is CASSQPWKTGEWANEKLFF. The CDR3 region has the DNA TGTGCCAGCAGCCAACCCTGGAAGACAGGGGAATGGGCTAATGAAAAACTGTTTTTT.